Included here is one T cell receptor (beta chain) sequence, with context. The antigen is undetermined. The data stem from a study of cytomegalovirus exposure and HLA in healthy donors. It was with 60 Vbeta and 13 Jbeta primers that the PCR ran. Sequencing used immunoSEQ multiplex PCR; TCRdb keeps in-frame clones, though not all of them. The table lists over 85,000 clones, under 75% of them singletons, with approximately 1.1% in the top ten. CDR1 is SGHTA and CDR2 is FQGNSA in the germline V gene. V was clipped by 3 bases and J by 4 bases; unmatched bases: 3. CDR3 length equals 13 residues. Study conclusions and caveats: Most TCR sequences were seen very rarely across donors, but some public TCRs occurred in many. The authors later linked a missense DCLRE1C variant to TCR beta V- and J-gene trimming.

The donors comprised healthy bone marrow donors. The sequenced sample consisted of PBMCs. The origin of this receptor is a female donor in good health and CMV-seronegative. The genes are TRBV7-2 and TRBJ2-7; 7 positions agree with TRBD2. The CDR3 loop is CASSLGGPYEQYF. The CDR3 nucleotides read TGTGCCAGCAGCTTGGGAGGGCCTTACGAGCAGTACTTC. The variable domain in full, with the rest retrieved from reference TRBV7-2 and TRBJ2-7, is GAGVSQSPSNKVTEKGKDVELRCDPISGHTALYWYRQSLGQGLEFLIYFQGNSAPDKSGLPSDRFSAERTGGSVSTLTIQRTQQEDSAVYLCASSLGGPYEQYFGPGTRLTVT.